A single sample gave rise to the 25 T cell receptor beta chains below, sequenced in a study of blood T cell repertoires in COVID-19. Here immunoSEQ multiplex PCR was the method, and the copy in TCRdb shows in-frame clones only, minus some. The table has 310,000 or so clones, 80% to 90% seen once. Specimen: PBMCs or T cells enriched from blood (not recorded which). These receptor sequences come from a young woman who had recovered from COVID-19.

Comments on this clone: Other DNA sequences in this specimen translate into the identical CDR3. The chain is built from TRBV30 and TRBJ1-1; 7 bases match TRBD1. CDR1 and CDR2 (germline): GTSNPN, SVGIG (reference sequence). J gave up 2 bases and V 3 bases, and 3 bases lay outside the gene matches. The CDR3 is made up of 13 amino acids. CDR3 protein: CAWSGTANTEAFF. In DNA form, the CDR3 reads TGTGCCTGGAGCGGGACAGCAAACACTGAAGCTTTCTTT.

The chain is built from TRBV7-2 and TRBJ2-3; possible D gene TRBD1, 5 bases. This CDR3 has 13 residues. From germline, CDR1 is SGHTA and CDR2 FQGNSA. The germline V and J ends were trimmed by 4 bases and 7 bases, with 12 bases remaining between them. The CDR3 DNA follows: TGTGCCAGCAGCTACGCTGGGGCAAATACGCAGTATTTT. Translated, it gives CASSYAGANTQYF.

The chain combines TRBV7-2 with TRBJ2-1; D is undetermined. From germline, CDR1 is SGHTA and CDR2 FQGNSA. V dropped 5 bases and J dropped 8 bases, with 10 bases sitting between them. The CDR3 totals 12 residues. The CDR3 loop reads CASSLSLDEQFF. The CDR3 DNA is TGTGCCAGCAGCCTAAGTTTGGATGAGCAGTTCTTC.

CDR3 bases: TGCAGTGTACAGGGTCTCTATGGCTACACCTTC. Its translation: CSVQGLYGYTF. The chain couples TRBV20-1 to TRBJ1-2, with D perhaps matching TRBD1 (6 bases). Per germline, CDR1 DFQATT and CDR2 SNEGSKA (reference sequence). The CDR3 contains 11 residues. The germline V and J ends were trimmed by 7 bases and 4 bases, with 10 bases remaining between them.

The chain links TRBV7-9 to TRBJ2-7, with TRBD1 as a possible D gene (6 bases). Germline CDR1 is SEHNR and CDR2 is FQNEAQ (reference sequence). The CDR3 runs 14 residues. Trimming shortened V by 5 bases and J by 0 bases, and 11 bases separated the two germline ends. In DNA form, the CDR3 reads TGTGCCAGCAGCGACAGGACAGCCTCCTACGAGCAGTACTTC. As protein: CASSDRTASYEQYF.

The V gene is TRBV7-2, the J gene TRBJ2-3; 9 bases agree with TRBD1. Germline CDR1 is SGHTA and CDR2 is FQGNSA. V lost 5 bases to trimming and J lost 4 bases; unmatched junction nucleotides: 4. The CDR3 spans 14 residues. The CDR3 DNA reads TGTGCCAGCAGCCCCAACAGGGGGCCAGATACGCAGTATTTT. Amino acid sequence: CASSPNRGPDTQYF.

The chain is built from TRBV13 and TRBJ1-1; D call uncertain. Germline-derived CDR1 and CDR2 are PRHDT and FYEKMQ (reference sequence). V gave up 0 bases and J gave up 2 bases, with 10 bases separating them. This CDR3 spans 15 amino acids. In DNA, the CDR3 is TGTGCCAGCAGCTTAGGGGGAGCCCCAAACACTGAAGCTTTCTTT. Protein: CASSLGGAPNTEAFF.

This clone showed up just once. V gene TRBV10-3 combines with J gene TRBJ2-1, with 10 bases lining up with TRBD2. V shed 8 bases, J shed 4 bases, and the junction held 2 bases outside the gene matches. CDR1 is ENHRY, CDR2 SYGVKD, per germline. This CDR3 has 13 residues. DNA of the CDR3: TGTGCCATCGGACTAGCGGAATACAATGAGCAGTTCTTC. Translating it yields CAIGLAEYNEQFF.

This clone was counted between two and nine times. Different DNA sequences within this sample yield the same CDR3. This chain links TRBV27 with TRBJ1-2, with no clear D. Germline values: CDR1 MNHEY, CDR2 SMNVEV (reference sequence). The CDR3 runs to 12 residues. Trimming left V 6 bases short and J 3 bases short, with 8 bases between. For the CDR3, the DNA is TGTGCCAGCAGCTCCGGGGACTATGGCTACACCTTC. It is translated as CASSSGDYGYTF.

This clone has only a few counts. Different DNA sequences within this sample yield the same CDR3. The V call is TRBV9, the J call TRBJ2-3, with 11 nucleotides matching TRBD2. This CDR3 spans 15 amino acids. Trimming cost V 4 bases and J 3 bases; bases outside gene matches: 4. CDR1 and CDR2 from the germline V gene are SGDLS and YYNGEE. CDR3 DNA sequence: TGTGCCAGCAGCACCGGGACTAGCGGAACAGATACGCAGTATTTT. Protein sequence: CASSTGTSGTDTQYF.

The chain joins TRBV19 to TRBJ1-1; TRBD1 might be the D (5 bases). The V and J ends lost 7 bases and 1 base respectively, with 16 bases between them. Germline assignment: CDR1 LNHDA and CDR2 SQIVND (reference sequence). This CDR3 spans 15 amino acids. The CDR3 sequence is CASTLTGRGNTEAFF. The CDR3 region has the DNA TGTGCCAGTACCTTAACGGGGAGGGGGAACACTGAAGCTTTCTTT. The full variable domain, with the rest looked up from reference TRBV19 and TRBJ1-1, is DGGITQSPKYLFRKEGQNVTLSCEQNLNHDAMYWYRQDPGQGLRLIYYSQIVNDFQKGDIAEGYSVSREKKESFPLTVTSAQKNPTAFYLCASTLTGRGNTEAFFGQGTRLTVV.

The chain is built from TRBV4-1 and TRBJ1-2; 9 bases are a match to TRBD1. This CDR3 region has 14 residues. Germline V gene lookup returns CDR1 MGHRA and CDR2 YSYEKL. The junction had 6 bases not matched to a gene; V was cut back by 2 bases and J by 8 bases. The CDR3 loop reads CASSQLGTGYGYTF. CDR3 nucleotides: TGCGCCAGCAGCCAACTTGGGACAGGGTACGGCTACACCTTC.

The rearrangement links TRBV19 to TRBJ1-2, with D tentatively TRBD1 (5 bases). V lost 3 bases to trimming and J lost 4 bases, with 12 bases between them. From germline, CDR1 is LNHDA and CDR2 SQIVND (reference sequence). This CDR3 is built from 14 residues. The CDR3: CASSIPGGSYGYTF. CDR3 in DNA: TGTGCCAGTAGTATCCCGGGGGGTAGCTATGGCTACACCTTC.

This clone was seen only once. The rearrangement links TRBV3-1 (or the pseudogene TRBV3-2) to TRBJ1-1; D not certain. CDR3 size: 16 residues. Germline values: CDR1 LGHDT, CDR2 YNNKEL (reference sequence). V shed 1 base and J shed 0 bases, with 12 bases lying between them. CDR3 region: CASSQGPNRLNTEAFF. The CDR3 DNA follows: TGTGCCAGCAGCCAAGGGCCCAACAGATTGAACACTGAAGCTTTCTTT.

The chain combines TRBV15 with TRBJ1-2; maybe TRBD1 (5 bases). The CDR3 extends over 15 amino acids. Trimming left V 0 bases short and J 4 bases short, with 12 bases between. The V gene's germline CDR1 is LNHNV and CDR2 YYDKDF (reference sequence). The CDR3 reads CATSRDLPGGYGYTF. The CDR3 region has the DNA TGTGCCACCAGCAGAGATCTTCCGGGGGGCTATGGCTACACCTTC.

V is TRBV7-2 and J is TRBJ1-2, with D tentatively TRBD1 (5 bases). The germline V and J ends were trimmed by 3 bases and 4 bases, with 12 bases remaining between them. There are 14 residues in the CDR3. Per the germline V gene, CDR1 is SGHTA and CDR2 is FQGNSA. CDR3 residues: CASSFQGSPYGYTF. In DNA, the CDR3 is TGTGCCAGCAGCTTTCAGGGTTCCCCCTATGGCTACACCTTC.

This sequence joins TRBV2 and TRBJ1-2; TRBD1 might be the D (5 bases). This CDR3 spans 17 amino acids. V shed 5 bases and J shed 8 bases, with 27 bases lying between them. Per germline, CDR1 SNHLY and CDR2 FYNNEI. The CDR3 DNA reads TGTGCCAGCAGTCGTACGGACATAGGACTAGGGTGGGGAGGCTACACCTTC. Translated, it gives CASSRTDIGLGWGGYTF.

The chain links TRBV14 to TRBJ2-2, with 8 bases identical to TRBD2. This CDR3 has 15 residues. CDR1 and CDR2 from the germline V gene are SGHDN and FVKESK. V shed 7 bases, J shed 5 bases, and the junction held 9 bases outside the gene matches. CDR3 nucleotides: TGTGCCAGCACTTCCAGCGGGAGTGGTACCGGGGAGCTGTTTTTT. It translates to CASTSSGSGTGELFF.

The genes are TRBV7-9 and TRBJ1-2, with D unclear. V gave up 2 bases and J gave up 2 bases, with 12 bases separating them. CDR3 size: 15 residues. Per the germline V gene, CDR1 is SEHNR and CDR2 is FQNEAQ (reference sequence). CDR3 region: CASSLREGVNYGYTF. The CDR3 DNA follows: TGTGCCAGCAGCTTAAGGGAGGGAGTAAACTATGGCTACACCTTC.

This sequence joins TRBV11-3 and TRBJ2-2, with 7 positions matching TRBD2. V lost 3 bases and J lost 1; bases outside the gene matches: 2. The V gene's germline CDR1 is SGHNT and CDR2 YENEEA. This CDR3 contains 15 residues. In nucleotides, the CDR3 is TGTGCCAGCAGCTTGAGCGGGGTGAACACCGGGGAGCTGTTTTTT. Amino acids: CASSLSGVNTGELFF.

V and J are TRBV14 and TRBJ2-1; 7 nucleotides align to TRBD1. Losses at the gene ends were 3 bases for V and 7 bases for J; bases not matched to a gene: 6. The CDR3 is 14 amino acids. The germline V gene encodes CDR1 SGHDN and CDR2 FVKESK. The DNA for the CDR3 is TGTGCCAGCAGCCAGACAGGGTTGTCGAATGAGCAGTTCTTC. This encodes CASSQTGLSNEQFF.

The chain has TRBV28 and TRBJ1-2; D possibly corresponds to TRBD1 (5 bases). V lost 3 bases and J 1 base, leaving 15 bases between the germline ends. The CDR3 has 16 amino acids. Germline V gene lookup returns CDR1 MDHEN and CDR2 SYDVKM. CDR3 nucleotides: TGTGCCAGCAGTTTCCCCCACATGCAGGGTAACTATGGCTACACCTTC. Encoded protein: CASSFPHMQGNYGYTF.

The V gene is TRBV18, the J gene TRBJ1-1; 10 positions agree with TRBD1. The germline V gene has CDR1 KGHSH and CDR2 LQKENI. Trimming at V came to 0 bases and at J to 1 base, leaving 2 bases not matched to a gene. The CDR3 has 16 residues. The CDR3: CASSPPGTGENTEAFF. The CDR3 coding sequence is TGTGCCAGCTCACCACCCGGGACAGGGGAGAACACTGAAGCTTTCTTT.

This chain joins TRBV7-2 and TRBJ2-2; unclear D gene. CDR3 length equals 16 residues. Per germline, CDR1 SGHTA and CDR2 FQGNSA. The germline V and J ends were trimmed by 2 bases and 2 bases, with 12 bases remaining between them. CDR3 bases: TGTGCCAGCAGCTTATCCCGGCAGACAAACACCGGGGAGCTGTTTTTT. Protein sequence: CASSLSRQTNTGELFF.

This CDR3 reads CASSLTDRVREQYF. The CDR3 bases are TGTGCCAGCAGCTTAACGGACAGGGTGCGCGAGCAGTACTTC. The J gene is TRBJ2-7, the V gene TRBV28; TRBD1 agrees at 8 bases. Per the germline V gene, CDR1 is MDHEN and CDR2 is SYDVKM. CDR3 length: 14 residues. J was trimmed by 6 bases and V by 6 bases; bases with no gene match: 10.